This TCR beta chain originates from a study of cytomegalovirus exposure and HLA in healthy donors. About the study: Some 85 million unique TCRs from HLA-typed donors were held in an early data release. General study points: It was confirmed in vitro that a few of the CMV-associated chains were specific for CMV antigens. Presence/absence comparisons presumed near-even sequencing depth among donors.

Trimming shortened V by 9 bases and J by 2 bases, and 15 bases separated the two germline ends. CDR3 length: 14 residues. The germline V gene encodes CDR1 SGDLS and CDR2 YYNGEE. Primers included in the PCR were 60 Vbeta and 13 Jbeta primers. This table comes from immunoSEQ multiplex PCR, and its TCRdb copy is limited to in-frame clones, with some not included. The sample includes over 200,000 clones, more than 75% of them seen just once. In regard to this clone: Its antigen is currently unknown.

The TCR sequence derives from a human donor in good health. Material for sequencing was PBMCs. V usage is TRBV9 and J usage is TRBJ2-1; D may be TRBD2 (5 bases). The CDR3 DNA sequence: TGTGCCAAGCAAAAGAGGGCGGCCTACAATGAGCAGTTCTTC. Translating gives CAKQKRAAYNEQFF.